This T cell receptor beta chain was captured by sequencing in a study of identical twins. Via MiXCR, TCRdb re-called the 5' RACE reads, giving one row per CDR3 protein. The profile covers hundreds of thousands of distinct CDR3 sequences, with roughly 6.2% appearing a single time and 1.5% to 2% taken by the ten largest. The CDR3 is 12 residues long. V lost 6 bases, J lost 6 bases, and 9 bases lay in between. The germline gives CDR1 LNHNV, CDR2 YYDKDF (reference sequence). At least ten counts were recorded for this clonotype. J is TRBJ2-1 and V is TRBV15; D possibly corresponds to TRBD1 (5 bases). Sequenced material: naive T cells sorted from blood. This receptor was obtained from a young man in good health. The CDR3: CATRGRANEQFF. The CDR3, as DNA: TGTGCCACCAGAGGCAGGGCCAATGAGCAGTTCTTC.